This T cell receptor (beta chain) was captured in a study of shared clonotypes between healthy human individuals. Looked up from germline, CDR1 is SGHRS and CDR2 is YFSETQ. Trimming took 2 bases from V and 3 from J, leaving 6 bases between them. The CDR3 consists of 12 residues. Partitioning of CD4+ cells yielded a CD45RA+ naive subset and a CD45RA-negative memory subset. A remark on this clone: Other DNA sequences from this sample encode an identical CDR3 as well.

Deep-level assay runs were performed. The table came from immunoSEQ multiplex PCR; TCRdb's copy has only in-frame clones and leaves some out. The repertoire includes 950,000 to 1,100,000 clones, about 70% of them detected once, and around 1.5% sits in the top ten. The rearrangement links TRBV5-1 to TRBJ2-7, with a tentative D call TRBD2 (5 bases). The TCR comes from a man between 18 and 29 years old in good health. Sequencing was done on a sample of memory CD4+ T cells sorted from blood. Subset defined: CD45RA-negative fraction. The CDR3 reads CASSLTSYEQYF. In DNA form, the CDR3 reads TGCGCCAGCAGCTTAACTAGCTACGAGCAGTACTTC. Using reference TRBV5-1 and TRBJ2-7 for the parts outside the CDR3, the full variable domain is KAGVTQTPRYLIKTRGQQVTLSCSPISGHRSVSWYQQTPGQGLQFLFEYFSETQRNKGNFPGRFSGRQFSNSRSEMNVSTLELGDSALYLCASSLTSYEQYFGPGTRLTVT.